The entry below gives a single T cell receptor (beta chain) sequence along with its context. This receptor's antigen is unknown. The CDR3 sequence holds 14 residues, the cysteine and phenylalanine included. The DNA is unrecorded. For CDR1 and CDR2, the germline V gene lists MNHEY and SVGAGI. The record originates from a study of T cells expressing NK-cell markers (TCRdb year 2020). Background for the entire study: Three sorted T-cell subsets (CD3+CD56+NKG2C+, CD3+CD56+NKG2C- and CD3+CD56-NKG2C+) from fewer than 10 donors had their TCR beta-chain repertoires profiled. Seven of the eight sequenced donors were HCMV-seropositive and one was HCMV-seronegative. Illumina HiSeq 2000/2500, MiSeq or NextSeq was used to sequence libraries as 2 x 150 bp reads. Randomly selected healthy volunteers, three men and five women, were used as the eight sequenced donors.

The data were produced on an Illumina HiSeq 2000. TCR beta cDNA libraries were prepared using 5'RACE template switching, which introduced a universal primer site and unique molecular identifiers. cDNA synthesis was primed from the TCR beta constant segment and was followed by two successive PCR amplification steps. The authors processed their data as follows. MIGEC was used to demultiplex reads and group reads by UMI, and MiTCR was used to assemble and quantify clonotypes. To exclude erroneous sequences, only TCR cDNA sequences supported by at least two reads were retained. Downstream repertoire analysis used the tcR package, and clonotypes were matched across fractions by CDR3 nucleotide sequence plus V segment. VDJmatch was used to annotate antigen specificity against VDJdb, with one amino acid substitution in CDR3 permitted. TCRdb reprocessed the reads, reporting each CDR3 protein sequence once and no DNA. Clone size and V and J calls follow TCRdb, not the original study. The sample has some 600,000 distinct CDR3 sequences on record. Jointly, the top ten make up 3% to 4.5% of the sample.

To determine HCMV serostatus, a commercial ELISA kit was used to detect HCMV-specific IgG in serum. Peripheral blood mononuclear cells were isolated from blood by Ficoll density gradient centrifugation. The full study reports these points: Those dominant clonotypes were again the most abundant among CD3+CD56-NKG2C+ cells in several donors, at about 25-60.1%. In a handful of donors, the dominant CD3+CD56+NKG2C+ clonotypes were among the top 10 CD8+ clonotypes and accounted for about 1.0-7.5% of CD8+ T cells. Whether the expanded NKG2C-expressing T cell clones were specific for HCMV antigens was left unclear.

The receptor was derived from a young man in good health. Donor details come from another sample of the same person, matched by shared clones. Material: blood T cells: a sorted CD56 or NKG2C T cell subset, CD4+ or CD8+ T cells, or bulk PBMC T cells (not recorded which). Rearrangement joined TRBV6-5 to TRBJ2-5. The CDR3 protein is CASSYSSSPETQYF.